This TCR beta chain was obtained from a study of blood T cell repertoires in COVID-19. On the study more broadly: Samples representing acute and convalescent COVID-19 were sourced from the United States, Italy and Spain. PBMCs, B-cell-depleted T cells, or T cells provided the cDNA or gDNA that made up the material.

This clone was seen only a few times. Per germline, CDR1 SGHTA and CDR2 FQGNSA. V shed 7 bases, J shed 2 bases, and the junction held 16 bases outside the gene matches. This CDR3 region has 17 residues. In the authors' workflow: Amplification from reference gene primers served as the basis for estimated nucleated cell counts. Repertoires were generated with immunoSEQ multiplex PCR, while TCRdb's copy carries only in-frame clones and drops some. V and J calls and clone size are those listed in that table; D and trimming were worked out from the DNA. The sample consists of around 100,000 clones, almost 80% of them appearing once.

The sequenced material came from peripheral blood. This TCR derives from a woman in her seventies with acute or convalescent COVID-19. This chain connects TRBV7-2 to TRBJ2-5, with 7 bases matching TRBD2. In DNA, the CDR3 is TGTGCCAGCACCTACCGACGGGTAGCGGGTTTACAAGAGACCCAGTACTTC. Its translation is CASTYRRVAGLQETQYF.